This is a list of T cell receptor beta chains from one sample in a study of breast tumors, draining lymph nodes, adjacent tissues. TCRdb itself ran the multiplex PCR reads through MiXCR, one entry per CDR3 protein. The sample holds nearly 200,000 distinct CDR3 sequences, over 25% seen once. The sample taken for sequencing was axillary lymph node tissue. Receptors originate from a female donor with breast cancer. Some clones in this sample may be carry-over from other donors' samples. CDR3s include the opening cysteine and the closing phenylalanine or tryptophan. A D gene is named only where the DNA matches it firmly. A row's size may be missing; if present it is once, few, many or a size class.

>.|many|TRBV5-1|TRBJ2-5
CASSFTGEGWETQYF
TGCGCCAGCAGCTTCACAGGGGAGGGTTGGGAGACCCAGTACTTC
>TRBD1|many|TRBV2|TRBJ1-6
CASSDRTGNSPLHF
TGTGCCAGCAGTGATAGGACAGGAAATTCACCCCTCCACTTT
>TRBD1|many|TRBV7-2|TRBJ2-7
CASSPSGTVSYEQYF
TGTGCCAGCAGCCCATCCGGGACAGTCTCCTACGAGCAGTACTTC
>.|many|TRBV20-1|TRBJ2-1
CSARGPGRLQGNSYNEQFF
TGCAGTGCTAGAGGCCCAGGGCGTCTTCAGGGTAACTCCTACAATGAGCAGTTCTTC
>.|many|TRBV19|TRBJ1-5
CASSIVGYGGQPQHF
TGTGCCAGTAGTATAGTAGGGTACGGCGGTCAGCCCCAGCATTTT
>.|many|TRBV20-1|TRBJ2-5
CSASSYGTQSF
TGCAGTGCTAGCTCGTATGGGACCCAGTCCTTC
>TRBD1|many|TRBV20-1|TRBJ1-4
CSAPPGTEDEKLFF
TGCAGTGCTCCACCCGGGACAGAGGATGAAAAACTGTTTTTT
>TRBD2|many|TRBV20-1|TRBJ2-2
CSALWTSGRAGELFF
TGCAGTGCTTTATGGACTAGCGGGAGGGCCGGGGAGCTGTTTTTT
>.|many|TRBV7-2|TRBJ1-5
CASSLAGYSNQPQHF
TGTGCCAGCAGCTTAGCGGGGTATAGCAATCAGCCCCAGCATTTT
>.|many|TRBV7-8|TRBJ1-2
CASSPWGGINGYTF
TGTGCCAGCAGCCCCTGGGGGGGGATCAATGGCTACACCTTC
>.|many|TRBV20-1|TRBJ1-2
CSAGTEFGYTF
TGCAGTGCTGGTACTGAGTTCGGCTACACCTTC
>TRBD2|many|TRBV2|TRBJ2-5
CASSAPGGQGETSGRVRETQYF
TGTGCCAGCAGCGCTCCGGGGGGACAGGGGGAGACTAGCGGGAGGGTTAGAGAGACCCAGTACTTC
>TRBD2|few|TRBV6-2/TRBV6-3|TRBJ2-3
CASSGPGTSGSDTQYF
TGTGCCAGCAGTGGACCCGGGACTAGCGGTAGTGATACGCAGTATTTT
>TRBD2|few|TRBV6-1|TRBJ2-2
CARGTSHGELFF
TGTGCCAGAGGGACTAGCCACGGGGAGCTGTTTTTT
>.|many|TRBV20-1|TRBJ2-2
CSARDAGELFF
TGCAGTGCTAGAGATGCCGGGGAGCTGTTTTTT
>.|.|TRBV6-6|TRBJ2-2
CASSHSRVTNTGELFF
TGTGCCAGCAGTCACTCGAGGGTGACAAACACCGGGGAGCTGTTTTTT
>.|.|TRBV19|TRBJ2-7
CASSNQGRSYEQYF
TGTGCCAGCAGCAACCAGGGACGGTCCTACGAGCAGTACTTC
>.|many|TRBV30|TRBJ1-2
CAWVREGRYGYTF
TGTGCCTGGGTCAGGGAGGGCCGCTATGGCTACACCTTC
>.|.|TRBV7-2|TRBJ2-7
CASSLEAHWGQEQYF
TGTGCCAGCAGCTTAGAGGCTCATTGGGGACAAGAGCAGTACTTC
>.|many|TRBV7-9|TRBJ1-2
CASSAREGAYGYTF
TGTGCCAGCAGCGCCCGCGAGGGTGCCTATGGCTACACCTTC
>.|many|TRBV7-6|TRBJ2-5
CASSNPVQETQYF
TGTGCCAGCAGCAATCCGGTCCAAGAGACCCAGTACTTC
>.|many|TRBV14|TRBJ1-2
CASSQDGQSYYGYTF
TGTGCCAGCAGCCAAGATGGACAGTCGTACTATGGCTACACCTTC
>.|many|TRBV24-1|TRBJ2-7
CATSGTGRVQYF
TGTGCCACCAGTGGAACAGGGAGGGTACAGTACTTC
>TRBD1|.|TRBV29-1|TRBJ2-7
CSVGDSSTYEQYF
TGCAGCGTTGGGGACAGCTCAACCTACGAGCAGTACTTC
>.|few|TRBV7-8|TRBJ1-1
CASSLEVYQTEAFF
TGTGCCAGCAGCTTAGAGGTCTACCAGACTGAAGCTTTCTTT
>TRBD1|.|TRBV13|TRBJ2-2
CASSLATGVLGNTGELFF
TGTGCCAGCAGCTTAGCGACAGGGGTGCTTGGAAACACCGGGGAGCTGTTTTTT
>.|many|TRBV29-1|TRBJ2-7
CSAGGGGDEQYF
TGCAGCGCCGGTGGGGGAGGAGACGAGCAGTACTTC
>TRBD1|many|TRBV2|TRBJ1-4
CASRGTGVGEKLFF
TGTGCCAGCAGGGGGACAGGGGTGGGAGAAAAACTGTTTTTT
>TRBD1|.|TRBV6-1|TRBJ2-1
CASSSPGQGVGNEQFF
TGTGCCAGCAGTTCCCCGGGACAGGGAGTAGGCAATGAGCAGTTCTTC
>.|many|TRBV7-9|TRBJ1-3
CASSPGPGAGNTIYF
TGTGCCAGCAGCCCAGGGCCCGGCGCGGGAAACACCATATATTTT
>.|many|TRBV4-1|TRBJ1-5
CASSQDQNIQPQHF
TGCGCCAGCAGCCAAGACCAGAACATTCAGCCCCAGCATTTT
>TRBD1|few|TRBV28|TRBJ2-6
CASSSQTGEHSGANVLTF
TGTGCCAGCAGTTCTCAAACAGGGGAACACTCTGGGGCCAACGTCCTGACTTTC
>.|few|TRBV7-9|TRBJ1-1
CASSLVEGLGTFF
TGTGCCAGCAGCTTAGTGGAGGGGTTGGGGACTTTCTTT
>.|.|TRBV9|TRBJ2-3
CVSSVSPSSTDTQYF
TGTGTCAGCAGCGTATCTCCCAGCAGCACAGATACGCAGTATTTT
>.|many|TRBV12-3/TRBV12-4|TRBJ2-1
CASSLGWNDEQFF
TGTGCCAGCAGTTTAGGTTGGAACGATGAGCAGTTCTTC
>.|.|TRBV19|TRBJ2-5
CASSIGGRETQYF
TGTGCCAGTAGTATTGGGGGGAGGGAGACCCAGTACTTC
>TRBD1|many|TRBV12-3/TRBV12-4|TRBJ1-5
CASSLRQGASNQPQHF
TGTGCCAGCAGTCTCAGACAGGGTGCAAGCAATCAGCCCCAGCATTTT
>.|.|TRBV12-3/TRBV12-4|TRBJ1-2
CASSLGGTNYGYTF
TGTGCCAGCAGTCTCGGGGGCACCAACTATGGCTACACCTTC
>.|many|TRBV15|TRBJ2-3
CATSTRQGGDTQYF
TGTGCCACCAGCACCCGACAGGGAGGGGATACGCAGTATTTT
>TRBD2|many|TRBV12-3/TRBV12-4|TRBJ2-2
CASWASGVGGELFF
TGTGCCAGCTGGGCTAGCGGGGTTGGTGGGGAGCTGTTTTTT
>TRBD1|.|TRBV20-1|TRBJ2-7
CGARAVDRAGEQYF
TGCGGCGCTAGAGCTGTGGACAGGGCAGGGGAGCAGTACTTC
>TRBD2|.|TRBV11-3|TRBJ2-1
CVSSLAGGRDEQFF
TGTGTCAGCAGCTTAGCGGGGGGACGGGATGAGCAGTTCTTC
>.|many|TRBV5-5|TRBJ2-5
CASSSPGHPQETQYF
TGTGCCAGCAGCTCTCCGGGCCACCCTCAAGAGACCCAGTACTTC
>TRBD1|many|TRBV9|TRBJ2-5
CASSVGQGPQETQYF
TGTGCCAGCAGCGTAGGACAGGGCCCCCAAGAGACCCAGTACTTC
>TRBD1|many|TRBV5-1|TRBJ2-5
CASSYGGQGLETQYF
TGCGCCAGCAGCTACGGGGGACAGGGACTAGAGACCCAGTACTTC
>.|.|TRBV5-8|TRBJ2-6
CASSSYPSTSGANVLTF
TGTGCCAGCAGCTCGTATCCCAGCACCTCTGGGGCCAACGTCCTGACTTTC
>.|.|TRBV6-6|TRBJ2-5
CASIELSVEQETQYF
TGTGCCAGCATTGAATTGAGCGTTGAGCAAGAGACCCAGTACTTC
>TRBD2|.|TRBV6-4|TRBJ2-1
CASSHSGEGEQFF
TGTGCCAGCAGTCACTCTGGGGAGGGTGAGCAGTTCTTC
>TRBD2|many|TRBV28|TRBJ2-7
CASSFSGTSYEQYF
TGTGCCAGCAGTTTTAGCGGGACCTCCTACGAGCAGTACTTC
>.|.|TRBV29-1|TRBJ1-2
CSLVPGPDHYGYTF
TGCAGCTTGGTACCGGGGCCGGACCACTATGGCTACACCTTC
>TRBD1|many|TRBV30|TRBJ2-3
CAWSVRDRYTDTQYF
TGTGCCTGGAGTGTACGGGACAGGTACACAGATACGCAGTATTTT
>TRBD1|.|TRBV7-9|TRBJ2-3
CASSLWDRGPDTQYF
TGTGCCAGCAGCTTATGGGACAGGGGGCCAGATACGCAGTATTTT
>TRBD1|many|TRBV20-1|TRBJ2-7
CSVRRQGRSYEQYF
TGCAGTGTTCGCCGACAGGGGAGGTCCTACGAGCAGTACTTC
>.|many|TRBV9|TRBJ2-1
CASSAVGGPEQFF
TGTGCCAGCAGCGCCGTGGGGGGACCCGAGCAGTTCTTC
>.|many|TRBV7-9|TRBJ2-1
CASSPQSFGHEQFF
TGTGCCAGCAGCCCTCAGTCCTTCGGCCATGAGCAGTTCTTC
>.|.|TRBV2|TRBJ1-5
CASGTSAVNQPQHF
TGTGCCAGCGGGACTAGCGCCGTCAATCAGCCCCAGCATTTT
>TRBD2|many|TRBV15|TRBJ2-5
CATSSRTSGGGTETQYF
TGTGCCACCAGCTCTCGGACTAGCGGGGGGGGGACAGAGACCCAGTACTTC
>TRBD1|many|TRBV5-1|TRBJ1-2
CASSRDRVEGYTF
TGCGCCAGCAGTAGGGACAGGGTTGAAGGCTACACCTTC